The source of this T cell receptor beta chain is a study of cytomegalovirus exposure and HLA in healthy donors. Study summary: In a previous analysis, 100 million to 140 million unique TCR beta sequences were found from 150 million to 200 million T cells. Study findings and constraints: In an earlier analysis, about 87% or about 30%: the productive usage of most TCR beta V segments. A later analysis linked a missense DCLRE1C variant to TCR beta V- and J-gene trimming. What TCR beta sequences reportedly achieved was accurate prediction of HLA-A and HLA-B alleles in most subjects.

Unmatched junction bases numbered 7, after V lost 6 bases and J lost 1 base. This CDR3 has 16 amino acids. CDR1 and CDR2 from the germline V gene are MDHEN and SYDVKM. PCR primers comprised 60 Vbeta and 13 Jbeta primers. Profiling relied on immunoSEQ multiplex PCR, and the TCRdb table lists in-frame clones only, not all of them. The data contain around 150,000 clones, 70% to 85% of them singletons. This clone was counted once. Antigen: not known. The TCR originated in a man aged 35-49 years in good health and CMV-seronegative. V and J are TRBV28 and TRBJ2-3; 10 positions agree with TRBD2. Sequencing was carried out using PBMCs. The CDR3: CASRSGGAPGTDTQYF. The CDR3 DNA is TGTGCCAGCAGAAGCGGGGGGGCCCCGGGCACAGATACGCAGTATTTT.